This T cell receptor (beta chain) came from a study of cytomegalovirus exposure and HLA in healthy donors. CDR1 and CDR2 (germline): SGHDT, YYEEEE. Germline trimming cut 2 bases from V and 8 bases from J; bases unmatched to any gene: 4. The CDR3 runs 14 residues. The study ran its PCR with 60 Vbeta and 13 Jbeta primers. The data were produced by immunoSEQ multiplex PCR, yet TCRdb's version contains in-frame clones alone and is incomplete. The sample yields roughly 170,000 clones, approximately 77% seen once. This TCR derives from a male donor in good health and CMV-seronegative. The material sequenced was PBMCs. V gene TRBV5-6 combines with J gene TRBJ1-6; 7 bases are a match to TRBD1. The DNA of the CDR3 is TGTGCCAGCAGCTTCGGGGACAGCTATTCACCCCTCCACTTT. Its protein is CASSFGDSYSPLHF. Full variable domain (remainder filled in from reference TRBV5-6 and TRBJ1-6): DAGVTQSPTHLIKTRGQQVTLRCSPKSGHDTVSWYQQALGQGPQFIFQYYEEEERQRGNFPDRFSGHQFPNYSSELNVNALLLGDSALYLCASSFGDSYSPLHFGNGTRLTVT.